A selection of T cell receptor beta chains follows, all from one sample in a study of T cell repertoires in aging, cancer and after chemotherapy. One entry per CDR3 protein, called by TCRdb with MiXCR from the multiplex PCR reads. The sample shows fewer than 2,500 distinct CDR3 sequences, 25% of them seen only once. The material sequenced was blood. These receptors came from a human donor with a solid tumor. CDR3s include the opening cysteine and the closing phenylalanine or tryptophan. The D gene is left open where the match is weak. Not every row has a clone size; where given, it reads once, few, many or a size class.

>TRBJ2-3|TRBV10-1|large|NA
TGCGCCAGCAGTATCGACTACACAGATACGCAGTATTTT
CASSIDYTDTQYF
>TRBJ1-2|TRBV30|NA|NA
TGTGCCTGGGACGGAAGGGGCTATGGCTACACCTTC
CAWDGRGYGYTF
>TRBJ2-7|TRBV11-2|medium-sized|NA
TGTGCCAGCAGCTTACACGGGGGGCGGGGCGACGAGCAGTACTTC
CASSLHGGRGDEQYF
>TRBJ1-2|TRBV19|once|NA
TGTGCCAGTAGTATGGAAGAGGGCCAGGGCTATGGCTACACCTTC
CASSMEEGQGYGYTF
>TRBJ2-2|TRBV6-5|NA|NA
TGTGCCAGCAGTTACGGGCGGGTTTCCGGGGAGCTGTTTTTT
CASSYGRVSGELFF
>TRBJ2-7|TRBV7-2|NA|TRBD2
TGTGCCAGCAGCTTAGTTGGAGCGGGAGATGTTGAGCAGTACTTC
CASSLVGAGDVEQYF
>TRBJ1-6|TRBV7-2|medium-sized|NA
TGTGCCAGCAGCTTAGGGACTTTGAATTCACCCCTCCACTTT
CASSLGTLNSPLHF
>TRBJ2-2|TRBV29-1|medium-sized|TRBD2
TGCAGCGCCCGGACTAGCGGGAGGTGGGAGCTGTTTTTT
CSARTSGRWELFF
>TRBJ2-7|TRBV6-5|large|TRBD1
TGTGCCAGCAGTTACGAACAGGGGAGATCCTACGAGCAGTACTTC
CASSYEQGRSYEQYF
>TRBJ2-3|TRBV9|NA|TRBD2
TGTGCCAGCAGCGTAGGGGGGGGAGCCCTCGGGGATACGCAGTATTTT
CASSVGGGALGDTQYF
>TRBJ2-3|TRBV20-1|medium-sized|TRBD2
TGCAGTGCTAATCGACTAGCGGGAGACCGAAGAGATACGCAGTATTTT
CSANRLAGDRRDTQYF
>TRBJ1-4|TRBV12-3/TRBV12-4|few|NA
TGTGCCAGCAGTTTAGCGGCGTGGCAGGTTAATGAAAAACTGTTTTTT
CASSLAAWQVNEKLFF
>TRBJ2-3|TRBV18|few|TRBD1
TGTGCCAGCTCACCCCGGACAGGGGTCAAGGATACGCAGTATTTT
CASSPRTGVKDTQYF
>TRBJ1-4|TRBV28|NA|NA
TGTGCCAGCTTCGGGGGGGAAAAACTGTTTTTT
CASFGGEKLFF
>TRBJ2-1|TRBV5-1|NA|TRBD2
TGCGCCAGCAGCTACGGGACTAGCGGGAGGGGGGGCTACAATGAGCAGTTCTTC
CASSYGTSGRGGYNEQFF
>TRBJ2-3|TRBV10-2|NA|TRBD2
TGCGCCAGCACCCCAACTAGCGGCACAGATACGCAGTATTTT
CASTPTSGTDTQYF
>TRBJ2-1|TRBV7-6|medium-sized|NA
TGTGCCAGCAGCCTAATTTACAATGAGCAGTTCTTC
CASSLIYNEQFF
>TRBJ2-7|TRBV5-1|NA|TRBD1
TGCGCCAGCAGCACTGGACAGGGCTACGAGCAGTACTTC
CASSTGQGYEQYF
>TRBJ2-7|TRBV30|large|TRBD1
TGTGCCTGGAGTCCAGGGGGCTACGAGCAGTACTTC
CAWSPGGYEQYF
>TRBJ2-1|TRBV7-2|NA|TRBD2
TGTGCCAGCAGCCCTCTAGCGGGAGCGGGGAGCTCCTACAATAAGCAGTTCTTC
CASSPLAGAGSSYNKQFF
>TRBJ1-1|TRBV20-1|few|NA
TGCAGTGCTACGCTAGTCACTGAAGCTTTCTTT
CSATLVTEAFF
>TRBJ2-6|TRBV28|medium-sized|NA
TGTGCCAGCAGTCCCCGACAGGGAGGCTCTGGGGCCAACGTCCTGACTTTC
CASSPRQGGSGANVLTF
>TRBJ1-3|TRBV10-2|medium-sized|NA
TGCGCCAGCAAACCGGGAGCTGGAAACACCATATATTTT
CASKPGAGNTIYF
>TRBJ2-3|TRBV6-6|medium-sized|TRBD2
TGTGCCAGCACCCTACGGGCGGGAGGAGGAGATACGCAGTATTTT
CASTLRAGGGDTQYF
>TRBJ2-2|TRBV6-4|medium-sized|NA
TGTGCCAGCAAGGCGGCAGGGGAAAGCGGGGAGCTGTTTTTT
CASKAAGESGELFF
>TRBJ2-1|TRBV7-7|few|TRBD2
TGTGCCAGCAGCTTAATCCGGGAGGGGGAGCAGTTCTTC
CASSLIREGEQFF
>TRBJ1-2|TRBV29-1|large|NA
TGCAGCGTTGGGGGGCCTGGCTACACCTTC
CSVGGPGYTF
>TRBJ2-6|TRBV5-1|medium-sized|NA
TGCGCCAGCAGCCCTAGCTGGGCTTCTGGGGCCAACGTCCTGACTTTC
CASSPSWASGANVLTF
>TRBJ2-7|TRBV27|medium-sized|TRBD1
TGTGCCAGCAGTCAGACGGACAGGGGCCACGAGCAGTACTTC
CASSQTDRGHEQYF
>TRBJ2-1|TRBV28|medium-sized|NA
TGTGCCGCAGCAGTTTCGACGATTCGCGTCGACAGGCTTTCCTACAATGAGCAGTTCTTC
CAAAVSTIRVDRLSYNEQFF
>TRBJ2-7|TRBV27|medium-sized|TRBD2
TGTGCCAGCAGGGCTAGCGGGAGAGTCTACGAGCAGTACTTC
CASRASGRVYEQYF
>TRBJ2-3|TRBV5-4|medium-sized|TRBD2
TGTGCCAGCAGCGACTCAAGCGGGAGGACAGATACGCAGTATTTT
CASSDSSGRTDTQYF
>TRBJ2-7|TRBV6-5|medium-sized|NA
TGTGCCAGCAGTTACTCGGGATTCCTCGAATCCTACGAGCAGTACTTC
CASSYSGFLESYEQYF
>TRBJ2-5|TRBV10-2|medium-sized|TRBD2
TGCGCCAGCAGACGACTAGCGGGAGGTCAAGAGACCCAGTACTTC
CASRRLAGGQETQYF
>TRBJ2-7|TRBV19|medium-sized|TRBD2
TGTGCCACCACCCCGTCCTTAGCCGCGGGAGGAACCTACGAGCAGTACTTC
CATTPSLAAGGTYEQYF
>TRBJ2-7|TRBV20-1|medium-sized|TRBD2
TGCAGTGCTATGAAAGGGACTAGCGCCCACGAGCAGTACTTC
CSAMKGTSAHEQYF
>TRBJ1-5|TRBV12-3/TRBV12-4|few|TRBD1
TGTGCCAGCAGCCAGGGGGGGGGTCAGCCCCAGCATTTT
CASSQGGGQPQHF
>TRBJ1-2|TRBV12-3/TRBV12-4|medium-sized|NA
TGTGCCAGCAGTTTAACCGCCATTTATGGCTACACCTTC
CASSLTAIYGYTF
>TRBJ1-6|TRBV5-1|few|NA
TGCGCCAGCAGCTCGGAGACCAGACAAAGCTTTAATTCACCCCTCCACTTT
CASSSETRQSFNSPLHF
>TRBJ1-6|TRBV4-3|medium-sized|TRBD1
TGCGCCAGCAGCCAAGCGGGCAGGGGGTTTAGGGATTCACCCCTCCACTTT
CASSQAGRGFRDSPLHF